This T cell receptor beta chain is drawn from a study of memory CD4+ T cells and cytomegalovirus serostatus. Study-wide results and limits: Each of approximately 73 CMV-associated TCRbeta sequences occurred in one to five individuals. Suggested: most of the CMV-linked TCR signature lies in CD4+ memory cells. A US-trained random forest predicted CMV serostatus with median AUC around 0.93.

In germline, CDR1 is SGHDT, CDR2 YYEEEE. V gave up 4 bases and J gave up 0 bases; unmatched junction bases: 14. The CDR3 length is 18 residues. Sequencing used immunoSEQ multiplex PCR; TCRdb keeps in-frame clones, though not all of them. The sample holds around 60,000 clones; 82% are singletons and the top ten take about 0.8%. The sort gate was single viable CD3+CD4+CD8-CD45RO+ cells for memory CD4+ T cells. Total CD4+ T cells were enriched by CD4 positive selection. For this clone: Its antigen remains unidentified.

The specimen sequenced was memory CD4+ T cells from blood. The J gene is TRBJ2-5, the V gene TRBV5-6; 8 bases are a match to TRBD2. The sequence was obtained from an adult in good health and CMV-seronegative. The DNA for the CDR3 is TGTGCCAGCAGCCTTCGACTAGCGATTATGATCGACCAAGAGACCCAGTACTTC. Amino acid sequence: CASSLRLAIMIDQETQYF.